Each of the 10 T cell receptor beta chains below was sequenced from the same sample in a study of vaccination effects on CD4 cells after COVID-19. No antigen is known for these receptors. Antigen-specific CD4+ T cells were expanded (with viral peptide pools) by the ViraFEST assay ahead of sequencing. The culture ran for roughly ten days before CD4+ T cells were isolated. Sequencing was performed with immunoSEQ multiplex PCR; in TCRdb, only in-frame clones are kept and a portion is missing. The table records about 79,000 clones, around 70% of them present only once. Source: CD4+ T cells from PBMCs cultured with HCoV-229E spike peptides, taken before COVID-19 vaccination. The receptors derive from a human donor who received a COVID-19 vaccine.

This clone has only a few counts. The genes are TRBV10-1 and TRBJ2-3; D ambiguous. Trimming cost V 3 bases and J 4 bases, with 8 bases left between them. The CDR3 is 13 residues long. The germline V gene encodes CDR1 WNHNN and CDR2 SYGVQD (reference sequence). The CDR3 sequence: CASSDGSPDTQYF. CDR3 DNA: TGCGCCAGCAGTGACGGGTCCCCAGATACGCAGTATTTT.

There are a few counts of this clone. The gene calls are TRBV19 and TRBJ1-5; no definite D call. The CDR3 contains 14 residues. The germline V gene encodes CDR1 LNHDA and CDR2 SQIVND (reference sequence). V lost 3 bases to trimming and J lost 5 bases, with 11 bases between them. The CDR3 DNA reads TGTGCCAGTAGTATCAGACAAACAGATCAGCCCCAGCATTTT. Translation: CASSIRQTDQPQHF.

The gene calls are TRBV18 and TRBJ1-3; D unclear. V dropped 0 bases and J dropped 0 bases, with 6 bases sitting between them. CDR1 and CDR2 from the germline V gene are KGHSH and LQKENI. The CDR3 extends over 15 amino acids. CDR3 in amino acids: CASSPPESSGNTIYF. The CDR3 bases are TGTGCCAGCTCACCACCAGAGTCCTCTGGAAACACCATATATTTT.

The V and J genes are TRBV28 and TRBJ1-5; possible D gene TRBD1, 6 bases. The CDR3 is 17 amino acids. The V gene lost 3 bases and the J gene lost 1 base, with 16 bases spanning the gap. Germline V lookup: CDR1 MDHEN, CDR2 SYDVKM. The CDR3 region is CASSFQGGAGSNQPQHF. DNA of the CDR3: TGTGCCAGCAGTTTCCAAGGGGGGGCTGGGAGCAATCAGCCCCAGCATTTT.

The chain couples TRBV7-9 to TRBJ1-3; 7 positions match TRBD1. Trimming at V came to 1 base and at J to 5 bases, leaving 11 bases not matched to a gene. The CDR3 contains 17 residues. Germline loops: CDR1 SEHNR, CDR2 FQNEAQ (reference sequence). In DNA form, the CDR3 reads TGTGCCAGCAGCTTAGAGGTGGGACAGTTCATGAGAAACACCATATATTTT. Its translation is CASSLEVGQFMRNTIYF.

This chain uses TRBV19 with TRBJ2-6, with TRBD1 matching 9 bases. The junction had 9 bases not matched to a gene; V was cut back by 5 bases and J by 4 bases. Germline V CDR1 and CDR2: LNHDA, SQIVND (reference sequence). The CDR3 has 17 amino acids. CDR3 sequence reads: CASSPTGTGPGANVLTF. The DNA for the CDR3 is TGTGCCAGTAGTCCGACCGGGACAGGGCCCGGGGCCAACGTCCTGACTTTC. The entire variable domain, with the rest obtained from reference TRBV19 and TRBJ2-6, is as follows: DGGITQSPKYLFRKEGQNVTLSCEQNLNHDAMYWYRQDPGQGLRLIYYSQIVNDFQKGDIAEGYSVSREKKESFPLTVTSAQKNPTAFYLCASSPTGTGPGANVLTFGAGSRLTVL.

J is TRBJ1-6 and V is TRBV28, with 9 bases matching TRBD1. In germline, CDR1 is MDHEN, CDR2 SYDVKM. Trimming removed 4 bases from V and 6 bases from J; junction bases left unmatched: 7. The CDR3 sequence is 16 residues long. The DNA of the CDR3 is TGTGCCAGCAGTTGGGGGACAGGGATAGCTAATTCACCCCTCCACTTT. Residues: CASSWGTGIANSPLHF.

The chain joins TRBV5-5 to TRBJ2-7; D call uncertain. The V gene's germline CDR1 is SGHKS and CDR2 YYEKEE (reference sequence). The CDR3 is 14 amino acids. The V end lost 0 bases, the J end lost 6 bases, and 13 bases lay between the germline ends. The CDR3 DNA reads as TGTGCCAGCAGCTTGGCCCCTCGTCTCGGCGAGCAGTACGTC. It is translated as CASSLAPRLGEQYV.

The rearrangement uses TRBV2 and TRBJ2-1, with D maybe TRBD1 (7 bases). This CDR3 spans 13 amino acids. V was shortened by 10 bases and J by 6 bases, with 16 bases between the two germline ends. Germline lookup yields CDR1 SNHLY and CDR2 FYNNEI. The CDR3 spells CATGRGASNEQFF. DNA for the CDR3: TGTGCCACCGGCAGGGGGGCATCCAATGAGCAGTTCTTC.

The gene calls are TRBV3-1 (or the pseudogene TRBV3-2) and TRBJ1-5; D is uncertain. CDR3 length equals 15 residues. Trimming took 1 base from V and 0 from J, leaving 7 bases between them. The germline CDR1 and CDR2 sequences are LGHDT and YNNKEL (reference sequence). CDR3 in amino acids: CASSQGSISNQPQHF. DNA for the CDR3: TGTGCCAGCAGCCAAGGCAGTATTAGCAATCAGCCCCAGCATTTT.